These 29 T cell receptor beta chains were all obtained from the same sample, sequenced in a study of shared clonotypes between healthy human individuals. The data were produced by immunoSEQ multiplex PCR, yet TCRdb's version contains in-frame clones alone and is incomplete. Found here are 2 million to 2.5 million clones, 80% to 95% of them singletons; the top ten hold approximately 0.4%. Sequenced material: naive CD4+ T cells from PBMCs. Documented subset: CD45RA+ positively selected. Every receptor here comes from a man between 18 and 35 years old in good health. Some clones in this sample may be carry-over from other donors' samples.

CDR3 amino acids: CASRAGSGLTYNEQFF. In DNA, the CDR3 is TGTGCCAGCAGAGCCGGATCTGGATTGACCTACAATGAGCAGTTCTTC. The chain combines TRBV11-2 with TRBJ2-1; no clear D. This CDR3 is 16 amino acids long. The germline gives CDR1 SGHAT, CDR2 FQNNGV. Trimming pared 6 bases from V and 2 bases from J, leaving 17 bases between.

V is TRBV28 and J is TRBJ2-5, with D perhaps being TRBD1 or TRBD2 (6 bases each). CDR3 length: 16 residues. Germline V lookup: CDR1 MDHEN, CDR2 SYDVKM. V shed 3 bases and J shed 9 bases, with 23 bases lying between them. CDR3 DNA sequence: TGTGCCAGCAGTTTCGCGCGAACCGGAGGGGGTGGAGCCCAGTACTTC. This translates into CASSFARTGGGGAQYF.

This chain uses TRBV2 with TRBJ1-2; D remains ambiguous. The germline V gene encodes CDR1 SNHLY and CDR2 FYNNEI. This CDR3 has 14 amino acids. Trimming took 3 bases from V and 8 from J, leaving 16 bases between them. CDR3 amino acids: CASSDLGRLGGYTF. DNA for the CDR3: TGTGCCAGCAGTGACCTTGGGCGCCTGGGGGGCTACACCTTC.

The count of this clone is one. The chain joins TRBV30 to TRBJ2-7; 14 bases align to TRBD2. V trimming: 5 bases; J trimming: 4 bases; junction bases outside the gene matches: 7. The CDR3 consists of 15 residues. The germline V gene has CDR1 GTSNPN and CDR2 SVGIG (reference sequence). The DNA of the CDR3 is TGTGCCTGGGGCCCGGGACTAGCGGGGGTATACGAGCAGTACTTC. This translates into CAWGPGLAGVYEQYF.

This clone was seen once. This rearrangement joins TRBV7-2 to TRBJ1-4; the D is unclear. Germline loops: CDR1 SGHTA, CDR2 FQGNSA. There are 15 residues in the CDR3. The V and J ends lost 5 bases and 0 bases respectively, with 10 bases between them. The CDR3 reads CASSLGRATNEKLFF. Here the CDR3 DNA reads TGTGCCAGCAGCCTAGGGAGGGCAACTAATGAAAAACTGTTTTTT.

This sequence joins TRBV30 and TRBJ1-2; TRBD1 matches 9 bases. V gave up 1 base and J gave up 2 bases; unmatched junction bases: 5. CDR1 GTSNPN and CDR2 SVGIG come from the germline V gene (reference sequence). The CDR3 length is 15 residues. The CDR3 DNA reads TGTGCCTGGAGTGCCTACAGGGGGCCCAACTATGGCTACACCTTC. The encoded protein is CAWSAYRGPNYGYTF.

This clone was seen a handful of times. The chain carries TRBV18 and TRBJ1-4; D remains unclear. Trimming took off 5 bases at V and 0 bases at J, with 7 bases between the two ends. The CDR3 consists of 14 residues. Germline lookup yields CDR1 KGHSH and CDR2 LQKENI. The chain's CDR3 is CASSTTPTNEKLFF. The CDR3 nucleotides are TGTGCCAGCTCAACGACACCAACTAATGAAAAACTGTTTTTT.

V and J are TRBV30 and TRBJ1-1; weak D call: TRBD1 (5 bases). Germline V gene lookup returns CDR1 GTSNPN and CDR2 SVGIG (reference sequence). Trimming cost V 3 bases and J 5 bases, with 10 bases left between them. The CDR3 is made up of 12 amino acids. The CDR3 sequence is CAWRGPGTEAFF. In DNA form, the CDR3 reads TGTGCCTGGAGAGGGCCAGGGACTGAAGCTTTCTTT. Full variable domain (remainder filled in from reference TRBV30 and TRBJ1-1): SQTIHQWPATLVQPVGSPLSLECTVEGTSNPNLYWYRQAAGRGLQLLFYSVGIGQISSEVPQNLSASRPQDRQFILSSKKLLLSDSGFYLCAWRGPGTEAFFGQGTRLTVV.

The chain carries TRBV7-2 and TRBJ2-2; a weak D match, TRBD2 (5 bases). This CDR3 region has 16 residues. Per germline, CDR1 SGHTA and CDR2 FQGNSA. Trimming pared 5 bases from V and 2 bases from J, leaving 15 bases between. The CDR3 DNA follows: TGTGCCAGCAGCCCAAGCCCAGGAGGAAACACCGGGGAGCTGTTTTTT. It is translated as CASSPSPGGNTGELFF.

V usage is TRBV4-1 and J usage is TRBJ2-7, with TRBD2 matching 15 bases. In germline, CDR1 is MGHRA, CDR2 YSYEKL. With V trimmed by 3 bases and J by 5 bases, 11 bases remained unmatched. The CDR3 length is 18 residues. The CDR3 spells CASSHGLAGGARINEQYF. DNA of the CDR3: TGCGCCAGCAGCCATGGACTAGCGGGAGGGGCGAGGATTAACGAGCAGTACTTC.

The rearrangement joins TRBV18 to TRBJ1-2; the D gene is possibly TRBD1 (5 bases). V lost 1 base, J lost 6 bases, and 15 bases lay in between. The CDR3 totals 15 residues. CDR1 and CDR2 from the germline V gene are KGHSH and LQKENI. CDR3 protein: CASSPRSGRGDGYTF. The DNA for the CDR3 is TGTGCCAGCTCACCACGATCAGGGCGAGGAGATGGCTACACCTTC.

The V and J genes are TRBV12-5 and TRBJ2-1; D is possibly TRBD1 (6 bases). Germline lookup yields CDR1 LGHNT and CDR2 FRNRAP. The CDR3 is made up of 16 amino acids. Deletions cut 7 bases from V and 1 base from J, with 17 bases between. CDR3 sequence: CASATSGAVSYNEQFF. Here the CDR3 DNA reads TGTGCTAGTGCCACCTCAGGGGCGGTGTCCTACAATGAGCAGTTCTTC.

On this clone itself: Other nucleotide sequences in the sample specify the same CDR3. The chain has TRBV19 and TRBJ2-7; 7 nucleotides line up with TRBD2. The CDR3 loop spans 15 amino acids. V lost 3 bases, J lost 1 base, and 6 bases stayed unmatched. The germline CDR1 and CDR2 sequences are LNHDA and SQIVND (reference sequence). DNA for the CDR3: TGTGCCAGTAGTATGGGGCTAGCGGAGTCCTACGAGCAGTACTTC. Its protein is CASSMGLAESYEQYF.

CDR3 bases: TGCGCCAGCATGATACGGGACACACGCACAGATACGCAGTATTTT. Its translation: CASMIRDTRTDTQYF. The gene calls are TRBV5-1 and TRBJ2-3; TRBD1 might be the D (6 bases). The CDR3 sequence is 15 residues long. The V end was cut by 6 bases, the J end by 1 base, with 15 bases between. Looked up from germline, CDR1 is SGHRS and CDR2 is YFSETQ.

The V call is TRBV21-1, the J call TRBJ2-7; TRBD2 is the table's D call and was not checked against the DNA. TRBV21-1 is deemed a pseudogene. The CDR3 has 19 residues. CDR3 sequence reads: CASSQRGGGLPPPRHEQYF. CDR3 in DNA: TGTGCCAGCAGCCAGAGGGGTGGAGGGCTACCACCCCCACGCCACGAGCAGTACTTC.

The gene calls are TRBV28 and TRBJ1-5, with D possibly TRBD1 on 5 matching bases. The germline V gene encodes CDR1 MDHEN and CDR2 SYDVKM. There are 14 residues in the CDR3. V gave up 7 bases and J gave up 5 bases, with 15 bases separating them. This CDR3 is CASIPGGTYQPQHF. CDR3 bases: TGTGCCAGCATCCCTGGGGGGACCTATCAGCCCCAGCATTTT.

About this clone itself: The same CDR3 also results from other DNA sequences found in this sample. In nucleotides, the CDR3 is TGTGCCAGCAGTTACTCGAGGATCCAAGAGACCCAGTACTTC. Its translation: CASSYSRIQETQYF. The chain carries TRBV6-5 and TRBJ2-5; no clear D. CDR1 MNHEY and CDR2 SVGAGI come from the germline V gene. CDR3 length equals 14 residues. V was cut by 0 bases and J by 1 base, with 6 bases left in between.

This rearrangement joins TRBV28 to TRBJ2-3, with TRBD2 identical over 8 bases. V lost 8 bases and J lost 4; bases outside the gene matches: 20. CDR1 MDHEN and CDR2 SYDVKM come from the germline V gene. The CDR3 length is 18 residues. The chain's CDR3 is CASHSTTGGPSQPDTQYF. The CDR3 bases are TGTGCCAGCCATTCTACGACGGGAGGGCCTTCTCAGCCAGATACGCAGTATTTT.

The genes are TRBV19 and TRBJ1-2; a possible D gene is TRBD1 (6 bases). V lost 2 bases and J 7 bases, leaving 26 bases between the germline ends. The CDR3 runs 18 residues. Per the germline V gene, CDR1 is LNHDA and CDR2 is SQIVND (reference sequence). CDR3 bases: TGTGCCAGTAGTATAACCCCGGGACAAATAACCCGACTGTCTGGCTACACCTTC. Its protein product is CASSITPGQITRLSGYTF. Full variable domain (outside the CDR3, taken from reference TRBV19 and TRBJ1-2): DGGITQSPKYLFRKEGQNVTLSCEQNLNHDAMYWYRQDPGQGLRLIYYSQIVNDFQKGDIAEGYSVSREKKESFPLTVTSAQKNPTAFYLCASSITPGQITRLSGYTFGSGTRLTVV.

The V call is TRBV5-1, the J call TRBJ2-5; a weak D match, TRBD2 (6 bases). Germline CDR1 and CDR2: SGHRS and YFSETQ. V was cut by 0 bases and J by 5 bases, with 20 bases left in between. CDR3 size: 17 residues. The CDR3 DNA follows: TGCGCCAGCAGCTTGGGTGACCGCGGCGGGGCTTGGGAGACCCAGTACTTC. Residues: CASSLGDRGGAWETQYF.

The chain is built from TRBV19 and TRBJ2-7, with D unclear. This CDR3 comprises 14 residues. Trimming cost V 4 bases and J 0 bases, with 10 bases left between them. Germline lookup yields CDR1 LNHDA and CDR2 SQIVND (reference sequence). The CDR3 sequence is CASSTRRSSYEQYF. Written as DNA, the CDR3 is TGTGCCAGTAGTACCAGGCGCAGCTCCTACGAGCAGTACTTC.

This rearrangement joins TRBV10-3 to TRBJ1-5; 8 bases fit TRBD1. The J segment lost 7 bases and the V segment lost 6 bases, leaving 5 bases of the junction unmatched. Germline V CDR1 and CDR2: ENHRY, SYGVKD. The CDR3 totals 13 residues. DNA for the CDR3: TGTGCCATCAGCCTGGACAGGGAACAGCCCCAGCATTTT. Protein sequence: CAISLDREQPQHF.

The J gene is TRBJ2-7, the V gene TRBV14, with TRBD2 identical over 10 bases. CDR3 size: 15 residues. Germline trimming cut 4 bases from V and 2 bases from J; bases unmatched to any gene: 5. Looked up from germline, CDR1 is SGHDN and CDR2 is FVKESK. The CDR3, as DNA: TGTGCCAGCAGCCGTGGACTAGCGGAAACCTACGAGCAGTACTTC. Its protein product is CASSRGLAETYEQYF.

The chain links TRBV6-5 to TRBJ2-7, with D possibly being TRBD1 (6 bases). This CDR3 is 14 amino acids long. CDR1 and CDR2 from the germline V gene are MNHEY and SVGAGI. V shed 1 base and J shed 2 bases, with 9 bases lying between them. The CDR3 protein is CASSYLNRAYEQYF. In DNA form, the CDR3 reads TGTGCCAGCAGTTACTTAAACAGGGCCTACGAGCAGTACTTC.

The chain is built from TRBV5-6 and TRBJ1-1, with a tentative D call TRBD1 (5 bases). This CDR3 is built from 18 residues. V lost 4 bases to trimming and J lost 5 bases, with 27 bases between them. The germline CDR1 and CDR2 sequences are SGHDT and YYEEEE. CDR3 coding DNA: TGTGCCAGCAGCCATAGTATCGGACACCTCCTAGGTAGGACTGAAGCTTTCTTT. It is translated as CASSHSIGHLLGRTEAFF.

The V gene is TRBV5-6, the J gene TRBJ2-7; 11 bases are shared with TRBD2. V was clipped by 3 bases and J by 5 bases; unmatched bases: 1. Germline V gives CDR1 SGHDT, CDR2 YYEEEE. The CDR3 contains 13 residues. DNA for the CDR3: TGTGCCAGCAGCTCGACTAGCGGGAACGAGCAGTACTTC. This gives the protein CASSSTSGNEQYF.

The J gene is TRBJ1-2, the V gene TRBV28; D possibly corresponds to TRBD1 (5 bases). The V gene lost 5 bases and the J gene lost 5 bases, with 15 bases spanning the gap. CDR1 MDHEN and CDR2 SYDVKM come from the germline V gene. CDR3 length equals 14 residues. Written as DNA, the CDR3 is TGTGCCAGCAGTCTCGACTACAGGTTTTATGGCTACACCTTC. Translation gives CASSLDYRFYGYTF.

The chain carries TRBV19 and TRBJ1-2; possible D gene TRBD1, 5 bases. The germline CDR1 and CDR2 sequences are LNHDA and SQIVND (reference sequence). The CDR3 covers 17 residues. Between the trimmed V and J ends, which lost 3 bases and 1 base, there was a span of 18 bases. CDR3 in DNA: TGTGCCAGTAGTATTACGCAGGGTTCACCTCTTAACTATGGCTACACCTTC. This codes for CASSITQGSPLNYGYTF.

With respect to this clone: This CDR3 is also generated by other DNA sequences in the sample. The V call is TRBV18, the J call TRBJ2-5, with D unresolved. V dropped 2 bases and J dropped 1 base, with 2 bases sitting between them. This CDR3 comprises 12 residues. CDR1 KGHSH and CDR2 LQKENI come from the germline V gene. CDR3 protein: CASSPVQETQYF. CDR3 DNA: TGTGCCAGCTCACCAGTCCAAGAGACCCAGTACTTC. Looking up the rest from reference TRBV18 and TRBJ2-5 gives the full variable domain: NAGVMQNPRHLVRRRGQEARLRCSPMKGHSHVYWYRQLPEEGLKFMVYLQKENIIDESGMPKERFSAEFPKEGPSILRIQQVVRGDSAAYFCASSPVQETQYFGPGTRLLVL.